These T cell receptor beta chains were read from a single sample in a study of neurological immune-mediated disorders. In TCRdb, the 5' RACE reads were re-called with MiXCR into one record per CDR3 protein. The data hold roughly 88,000 distinct CDR3 sequences, with 3% to 4% observed a single time. The material sequenced was PBMCs. Receptors originate from a woman in her fifties or sixties with multiple sclerosis. The CDR3 runs from the conserved cysteine through the conserved F or W.

TRBV5-1,TRBJ2-3,CASSLEGDTQYF
TRBV20-1,TRBJ1-1,CSALDGQGRDTEAFF
TRBV10-3,TRBJ2-7,CAISESIWRGGPNEQYF
TRBV12-3/TRBV12-4,TRBJ1-6,CASSFGREGSPLHF
TRBV20-1,TRBJ2-7,CSASASGGLTYEQYF
TRBV5-5,TRBJ1-2,CASSPQDLYYGYTF
TRBV18,TRBJ1-1,CASSPRGLETEAFF
TRBV28,TRBJ2-5,CASSPPPGQSEETQYF
TRBV12-3/TRBV12-4,TRBJ2-7,CASSLEVGEQYF
TRBV5-1,TRBJ2-2,CASSVTGLLNTGELFF
TRBV5-5,TRBJ1-5,CASSDRGANQPQHF
TRBV2,TRBJ2-4,CASSETSGGLAKNIQYF
TRBV12-3/TRBV12-4,TRBJ1-1,CASRPTGVAEAFF
TRBV7-6,TRBJ2-5,CASSLVTGRGETQYF
TRBV20-1,TRBJ2-2,CSANPGGGESGELFF
TRBV5-1,TRBJ2-2,CASSSTGLPGELFF
TRBV19,TRBJ1-1,CASSIKPGHITEAFF
TRBV6-5,TRBJ2-3,CASSYLKVSDTQYF
TRBV29-1,TRBJ2-1,CSAEGLEGPISYNEQFF
TRBV9,TRBJ1-1,CASSVDDVNTEAFF
TRBV20-1,TRBJ2-3,CSAREGEVTDTQYF
TRBV20-1,TRBJ2-7,CSARDSGQGLYEQYF
TRBV7-2,TRBJ2-1,CASSLVSASNEQFF
TRBV5-5,TRBJ2-5,CASSLVWGIGETQYF
TRBV5-1,TRBJ2-3,CASSPPRGTDTQYF
TRBV4-3,TRBJ1-6,CASSQDRGSSYNSPLHF
TRBV5-1,TRBJ2-5,CASSLEGWETQYF
TRBV19,TRBJ1-1,CASKGRGMNTEAFF
TRBV20-1,TRBJ2-5,CSARRITGGNQETQYF
TRBV5-1,TRBJ2-5,CASSLRGGLQETQYF
TRBV5-1,TRBJ2-4,CASSLDRGPIQYF
TRBV20-1,TRBJ2-1,CSARGTFNEQFF
TRBV7-9,TRBJ2-5,CASSLDQRGLGETQYF
TRBV12-3/TRBV12-4,TRBJ1-5,CASRKDRGMGQPQHF
TRBV12-3/TRBV12-4,TRBJ1-3,CASSAGSSGNTIYF
TRBV5-1,TRBJ1-2,CASSPGVTYGYTF
TRBV3-1,TRBJ2-7,CASSPKQFSSSYEQYF
TRBV7-2,TRBJ2-3,CASSLDKKTDTQYF
TRBV5-8,TRBJ2-1,CASSLTSGGAYEQFF
TRBV6-5,TRBJ2-1,CASSTQDEQFF
TRBV5-1,TRBJ1-1,CASSPLRGRYTPEAFF
TRBV12-3/TRBV12-4,TRBJ2-7,CASRGQGTYEQYF
TRBV14,TRBJ2-7,CASSHAGSPTEQYF
TRBV7-9,TRBJ2-7,CASSLEGVEQYF
TRBV7-2,TRBJ1-5,CASSLSGGLNQPQHF
TRBV7-2,TRBJ2-7,CASSLRGRDSAYEQYF
TRBV11-2,TRBJ1-5,CASSSVGQPQHF
TRBV4-3,TRBJ1-3,CASSQETGSGNTIYF